This paragraph covers one T cell receptor (beta chain) sequence. The antigen is undetermined. Through a sample-barcoded 5' primer and a J-beta primer mix, a second PCR was run for roughly 7 to 11 cycles. Each cDNA molecule received a tag from a template-switch adaptor that had 12 random nucleotides. Each CDR3 protein is one row after TCRdb ran MiXCR on the 5' RACE reads. The data show 1.4 million to 1.5 million distinct CDR3 sequences, around 39% seen once. The sample comes from a study of blood T cells in healthy people across ages. Findings and limits, study-wide: Greater diversity and more naive CD4+ cells were seen in long-lived donors than in aged donors. Estimated diversity that came from one million T cells was considered an underestimate. Observed TCR beta diversity per million T cells went down as age went up. This fall followed a roughly linear course with age.

Germline loops: CDR1 SNHLY, CDR2 FYNNEI. The length of the CDR3 is 11 residues. The V and J ends lost 2 bases and 8 bases respectively, with 6 bases between them. The genes are TRBV2 and TRBJ1-1; D ambiguous. Source material: blood. This receptor was identified in a young woman in good health. This CDR3 is CASSEFREAFF. CDR3 in DNA: TGTGCCAGCAGTGAATTTAGGGAAGCTTTCTTT.